A selection of T cell receptor beta chains follows, all from one sample in a study of blood T cell repertoires in COVID-19. Sequencing used immunoSEQ multiplex PCR; TCRdb keeps in-frame clones, though not all of them. The sample lists under 200,000 clones; roughly four fifths were seen once. Input material: PBMCs or T cells enriched from blood (not recorded which). Source of these receptors: a man aged 45-60 years who had recovered from COVID-19. The CDR3 runs from the conserved cysteine through the conserved F or W. Fields, in order: V gene, J gene, D gene, clone size, CDR3 length, CDR3 DNA, CDR3 protein. A D gene is named only where the DNA matches it firmly. Clone size is stated in some rows and not others, as once, few, many or a class when expanded.

TRBV5-6	TRBJ2-1	TRBD2	-	15	TGTGCCAGCAGCCCGGGACTAGCGGGGAACAATGAGCAGTTCTTC	CASSPGLAGNNEQFF
TRBV5-1	TRBJ2-5	TRBD1	-	16	TGCGCCAGCAGCCCTTCACCGACAGGGGGGCAAGAGACCCAGTACTTC	CASSPSPTGGQETQYF
TRBV6-1	TRBJ2-1	TRBD2	-	18	TGTGCCAGCAGTGTTCTGGGATTTAGCGGGATTGGTAATCCCGAGCAGTTCTTC	CASSVLGFSGIGNPEQFF
TRBV7-9	TRBJ2-4	-	once	13	TGTGCCAGCAGCTTAGCGGCCGAGGACATTCAGTACTTC	CASSLAAEDIQYF
TRBV6-5	TRBJ1-2	-	once	13	TGTGCCAGCAGCGGGAGCGGGGCCTATGGCTACACCTTC	CASSGSGAYGYTF
TRBV2	TRBJ1-3	-	-	12	TGTGCCAGCCAGGGAACTGGAAACACCATATATTTT	CASQGTGNTIYF
TRBV6-5	TRBJ1-1	TRBD1	-	15	TGTGCCAGCAGTTACACAGGGGTATTGTACACTGAAGCTTTCTTT	CASSYTGVLYTEAFF
TRBV5-1	TRBJ2-1	TRBD2	-	15	TGCGCCAGCAGCTTGGGCGGGAGCTCCTACAATGAGCAGTTCTTC	CASSLGGSSYNEQFF
TRBV6-1	TRBJ1-3	-	-	16	TGTGCCAGCAGTGCCCTTGGGGGGATCTCTGGAAACACCATATATTTT	CASSALGGISGNTIYF
TRBV5-1	TRBJ1-1	TRBD1	-	14	TGCGCCAGCAGCTCCGGACAGGTTGGCACTGAAGCTTTCTTT	CASSSGQVGTEAFF
TRBV18	TRBJ2-6	TRBD1	-	18	TGTGCCAGCTCACCACCGGGGACAGGGGGGACTGGGGCCAACGTCCTGACTTTC	CASSPPGTGGTGANVLTF
TRBV24-1	TRBJ2-1	-	-	14	TGTGCCACCAGTGATTGGCAGTTAAACAATGAGCAGTTCTTC	CATSDWQLNNEQFF
TRBV6-2/TRBV6-3	TRBJ2-7	-	-	15	TGTGCCAGCAGCGAACTAGGGCTGCCGCCCCACGAGCAGTACTTC	CASSELGLPPHEQYF
TRBV25-1	TRBJ1-2	-	-	15	TGTGCCAGCAGTTGGCTTTGGGGCCCCAGGTTGGGCTACACCTTC	CASSWLWGPRLGYTF
TRBV7-2	TRBJ1-1	TRBD1	-	15	TGTGCCAGCAGCTTAGATACAGGGGTGGGGACTGAAGCTTTCTTT	CASSLDTGVGTEAFF
TRBV3-1/TRBV3-2	TRBJ2-2	TRBD2	-	18	TGTGCCAGCAGCCAAGGCCCAGCGGGAGGGCCGAACACCGGGGAGCTGTTTTTT	CASSQGPAGGPNTGELFF
TRBV28	TRBJ1-6	-	-	16	TGTGCCAGCAGTAATACCCCTGGCAGGGGACATTCACCCCTCCACTTT	CASSNTPGRGHSPLHF
TRBV9	TRBJ1-2	TRBD1	-	15	TGTGCCAGCAGCCTAAATGACAGGGGAGGGTTTGGCTACACCTTC	CASSLNDRGGFGYTF